The 2 T cell receptor beta chains reported below all come from one sample, sequenced in a study of CD8 T cells in ankylosing spondylitis. General study results and limits: Among TCR beta sequences, a motif of fewer than 10 highly homologous variants appeared characteristic of ankylosing spondylitis blood.

The antigens for these receptors are not known. TCRdb recomputed calls from the 5' RACE reads with MiXCR, one row per CDR3 protein. The sample lists roughly 670,000 distinct CDR3 sequences; around 20% were seen once. Specimen: blood, either unsorted or a sorted T cell fraction (not recorded which). These receptors came from a male donor with ankylosing spondylitis.

This clonotype was detected a few times. The chain recombines TRBV29-1 with TRBJ2-7; 7 positions match TRBD1. Looked up from germline, CDR1 is SQVTM and CDR2 is ANQGSEA. Trimming took 6 bases from V and 2 from J; bases not matched to a gene: 10. The CDR3 runs to 14 residues. CDR3 coding DNA: TGCAGCGTCGCTACAGGGGCCCAGGCCTACGAGCAGTACTTC. Its protein product is CSVATGAQAYEQYF.

The J gene is TRBJ2-2, the V gene TRBV20-1; D is ambiguous. The CDR3 loop spans 13 amino acids. Germline V gene sequence: CDR1 DFQATT, CDR2 SNEGSKA (reference sequence). Between the trimmed V and J ends, which lost 6 bases and 1 base, there was a span of 9 bases. The CDR3: CSAPDKNTGELFF. The CDR3 DNA follows: TGCAGTGCCCCAGACAAGAACACCGGGGAGCTGTTTTTT.